This T cell receptor beta chain appears in the sequencing data of a study of PD-1 blockade in classical Hodgkin lymphoma. Study-level findings and limits: TCR diversity at baseline was reported to be reduced in newly diagnosed patients relative to healthy donors. The causes of the repertoire differences, possibly disease activity or prior therapy, remain undefined. In CD4+ cells, TCR diversity went up significantly by C4D1, but in CD8+ cells it did not. Complete responders matched newly diagnosed patients in baseline diversity.

Using immunoSEQ multiplex PCR, the repertoire was profiled, and TCRdb retains in-frame clones only, with some absent. This table holds about 17,000 clones, about three quarters found once. As to this clone: Its antigen is still unknown.

Time point reported: cycle 4 day 1 (C4D1), after five to seven weeks of nivolumab. With no exception, relapse followed autologous stem cell transplantation in all patients, and brentuximab vedotin exposure varied. Investigators isolated CD4+ T cells from thawed PBMCs through magnetic negative selection. Germline-derived CDR1 and CDR2 are MNHEY and SVGAGI. Trimming took 0 bases from V and 0 from J, leaving 12 bases between them. This CDR3 has 16 residues. The material sequenced was CD4+ T cells from blood, taken before the fourth cycle of nivolumab. The source is a human donor with classical Hodgkin lymphoma. This chain connects TRBV6-5 to TRBJ2-7, with D uncertain. In nucleotides, the CDR3 is TGTGCCAGCAGTTACTCGGGCCTAAGGAGCTCCTACGAGCAGTACTTC. This gives the protein CASSYSGLRSSYEQYF.